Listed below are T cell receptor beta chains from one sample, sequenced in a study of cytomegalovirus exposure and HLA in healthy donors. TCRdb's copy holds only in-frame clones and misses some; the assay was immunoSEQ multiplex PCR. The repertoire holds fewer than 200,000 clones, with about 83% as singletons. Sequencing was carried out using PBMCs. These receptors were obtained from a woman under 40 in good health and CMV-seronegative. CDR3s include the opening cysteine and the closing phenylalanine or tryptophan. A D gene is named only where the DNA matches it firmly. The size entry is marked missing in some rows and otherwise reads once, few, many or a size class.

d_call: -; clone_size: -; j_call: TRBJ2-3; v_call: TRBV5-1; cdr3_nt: TGCGCCAGCAGCTTTGGCGGCCCCACAGATACGCAGTATTTT; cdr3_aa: CASSFGGPTDTQYF
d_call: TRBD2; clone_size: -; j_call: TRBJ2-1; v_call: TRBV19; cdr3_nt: TGTGCCAGTAGTATTTCGGGGGGGGGTTACAATGAGCAGTTCTTC; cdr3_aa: CASSISGGGYNEQFF
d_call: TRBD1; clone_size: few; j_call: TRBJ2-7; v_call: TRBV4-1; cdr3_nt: TGCGCCAGCAGCCAGGACAGGGGAGACTACGAGCAGTACTTC; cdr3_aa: CASSQDRGDYEQYF
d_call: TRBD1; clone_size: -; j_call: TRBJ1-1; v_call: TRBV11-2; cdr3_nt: TGTGCCAGCAGCTTAGACCACAGGGGAACTGAAGCTTTCTTT; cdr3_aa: CASSLDHRGTEAFF
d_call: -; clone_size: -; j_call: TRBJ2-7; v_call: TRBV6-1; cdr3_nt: TGTGCCACCAGAGGGTCAGGGTTAGCTAGCGAGCAGTACTTC; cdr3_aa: CATRGSGLASEQYF
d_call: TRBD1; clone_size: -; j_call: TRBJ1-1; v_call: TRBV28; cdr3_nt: TGTGCCAGCAGCCAGGGGGATGAAGCTTTCTTT; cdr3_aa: CASSQGDEAFF
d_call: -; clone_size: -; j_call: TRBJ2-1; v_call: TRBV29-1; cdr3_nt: TGCAGCGTTGAAGGCGAGGAGCTTGAGCAGTTCTTC; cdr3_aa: CSVEGEELEQFF
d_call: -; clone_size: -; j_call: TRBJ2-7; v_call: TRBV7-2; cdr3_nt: TGTGCCAGCAGCTTAGTGTTCGGGTTGTATACCTACGAGCAGTACTTC; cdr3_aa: CASSLVFGLYTYEQYF
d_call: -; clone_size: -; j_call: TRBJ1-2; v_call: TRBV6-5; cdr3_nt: TGTGCCAGCAGTTACTCGCCGGGATCTAAGGGCTACACCTTC; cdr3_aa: CASSYSPGSKGYTF
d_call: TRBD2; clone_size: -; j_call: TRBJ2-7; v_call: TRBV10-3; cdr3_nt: TGTGCCATCAGTGGCGGGGGGCGGGGTACAATCTTCGAGCAGTACTTC; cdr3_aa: CAISGGGRGTIFEQYF
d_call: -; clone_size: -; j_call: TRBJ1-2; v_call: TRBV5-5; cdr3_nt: TGTGCCAGCAGCCCCGGACAGTCGTACGGCTACACCTTC; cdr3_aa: CASSPGQSYGYTF
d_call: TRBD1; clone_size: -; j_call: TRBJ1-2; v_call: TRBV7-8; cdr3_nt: TGTGCCAGCAGCGGAAGGACAGGGAATGGCTACACCTTC; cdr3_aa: CASSGRTGNGYTF
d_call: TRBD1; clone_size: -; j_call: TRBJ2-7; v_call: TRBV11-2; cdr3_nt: TGTGCCAGCAGCTTCTACGATACAGGGGGCGGCAGGAACGAGCAGTACTTC; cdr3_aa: CASSFYDTGGGRNEQYF
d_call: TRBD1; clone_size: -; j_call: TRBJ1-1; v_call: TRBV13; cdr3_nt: TGTGCCAGCAGTCCCCGGGACAGGGGGCTCACTGAAGCTTTCTTT; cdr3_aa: CASSPRDRGLTEAFF
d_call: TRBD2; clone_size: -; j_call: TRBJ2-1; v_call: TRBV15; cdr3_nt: TGTGCCACCAGCAGGGAGGGACTAGCGGGGGGGCAATTCGGTGAGCAGTTCTTC; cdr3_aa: CATSREGLAGGQFGEQFF
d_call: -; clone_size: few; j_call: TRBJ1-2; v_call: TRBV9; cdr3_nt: TGTGCCAGCAGCGTAGGGCAGGGCGGCTACACCTTC; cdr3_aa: CASSVGQGGYTF
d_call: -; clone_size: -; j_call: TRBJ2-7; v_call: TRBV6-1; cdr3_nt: TGTGCCAGCAGTGAAGCTTCGCCTACGGTGCAGTACTTC; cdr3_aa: CASSEASPTVQYF
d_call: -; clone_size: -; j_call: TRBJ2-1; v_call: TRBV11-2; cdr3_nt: TGTGCCAGCAGCGTCGACAGGGGAGGGGTCCATGAGCAGTTCTTC; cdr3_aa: CASSVDRGGVHEQFF